These 19 T cell receptor beta chains share one sample of origin, sequenced in a study of cytomegalovirus exposure and HLA in healthy donors. PCR involved 60 Vbeta and 13 Jbeta primers. Profiled with immunoSEQ multiplex PCR; TCRdb holds only in-frame clones, not every one. The repertoire holds about 160,000 clones, with 75% to 85% as singletons. Sequencing used PBMCs. These TCRs come from a middle-aged man in good health and CMV-seropositive.

The chain joins TRBV7-3 to TRBJ2-4; the match to TRBD1 covers 9 bases. Germline CDR1 SGHTA, CDR2 FQGTGA. The CDR3 consists of 13 residues. The V and J ends lost 4 bases and 7 bases, in that order; junction bases with no gene match: 2. The CDR3 sequence: CASSWGQGNIQYF. In nucleotides, the CDR3 is TGTGCCAGCAGCTGGGGACAGGGCAACATTCAGTACTTC. Using reference TRBV7-3 and TRBJ2-4 for the parts outside the CDR3, the full variable domain is GAGVSQTPSNKVTEKGKYVELRCDPISGHTALYWYRQSLGQGPEFLIYFQGTGAADDSGLPNDRFFAVRPEGSVSTLKIQRTERGDSAVYLCASSWGQGNIQYFGAGTRLSVL.

The chain links TRBV5-4 to TRBJ2-4; 7 bases agree with TRBD2. This CDR3 contains 13 residues. V was clipped by 4 bases and J by 8 bases; unmatched bases: 6. The V gene's germline CDR1 is SGHNT and CDR2 YYREEE (reference sequence). CDR3 bases: TGTGCCAGCAGCCCGGAAGCGGGATACATTCAGTACTTC. Amino acid sequence: CASSPEAGYIQYF.

The sample holds a few counts of this clone. The chain couples TRBV15 to TRBJ1-1, with TRBD1 matching 8 bases. The V gene's germline CDR1 is LNHNV and CDR2 YYDKDF (reference sequence). V lost 1 base to trimming and J lost 5 bases; unmatched junction nucleotides: 6. The CDR3 is made up of 15 amino acids. The DNA of the CDR3 is TGTGCCACCAGCAGAGCGACAGGGGTGGGAACTGAAGCTTTCTTT. Amino acid sequence: CATSRATGVGTEAFF.

The rearrangement joins TRBV28 to TRBJ2-7, with D tentatively TRBD2 (5 bases). Trimming cost V 5 bases and J 2 bases, with 13 bases left between them. This CDR3 has 14 amino acids. The germline gives CDR1 MDHEN, CDR2 SYDVKM. The CDR3 DNA sequence: TGTGCCAGCAGTCCTTCGGGGTTTCCCTACGAGCAGTACTTC. Translated: CASSPSGFPYEQYF.

This chain joins TRBV27 and TRBJ2-7; TRBD2 matches at 8 bases. Trimming took 0 bases from V and 2 from J; bases not matched to a gene: 3. The CDR3 totals 15 residues. CDR1 MNHEY and CDR2 SMNVEV come from the germline V gene (reference sequence). CDR3 residues: CASSLSSGGTYEQYF. CDR3 sequence (DNA): TGTGCCAGCAGTTTATCGAGCGGGGGCACCTACGAGCAGTACTTC.

The chain joins TRBV6-5 to TRBJ1-2; D is possibly TRBD1 (6 bases). The CDR3 has 13 amino acids. V dropped 5 bases and J dropped 6 bases, with 13 bases sitting between them. Germline V lookup: CDR1 MNHEY, CDR2 SVGAGI. DNA for the CDR3: TGTGCCAGCAGTCCTGCTCAGGGGAATGGCTACACCTTC. Encoded protein: CASSPAQGNGYTF.

The rearrangement links TRBV28 to TRBJ2-7; possibly TRBD2 for D (5 bases). Germline CDR1 MDHEN, CDR2 SYDVKM. This CDR3 comprises 12 residues. The V end lost 7 bases, the J end lost 2 bases, and 9 bases lay between the germline ends. The CDR3 DNA follows: TGTGCCAGCACGGGAAGGGCCTACGAGCAGTACTTC. The encoded protein is CASTGRAYEQYF.

The chain couples TRBV7-2 to TRBJ1-5; no clear D gene. V lost 0 bases, J lost 3 bases, and 12 bases lay in between. Germline V CDR1 and CDR2: SGHTA, FQGNSA. This CDR3 has 16 amino acids. For the CDR3, the DNA is TGTGCCAGCAGCTTAGCGGGAGGGATGAACAATCAGCCCCAGCATTTT. This gives the protein CASSLAGGMNNQPQHF.

The chain combines TRBV7-3 with TRBJ2-2; 7 positions agree with TRBD1. V shed 2 bases, J shed 4 bases, and the junction held 7 bases outside the gene matches. This CDR3 contains 16 residues. CDR1 is SGHTA and CDR2 is FQGTGA in the germline V gene. The CDR3 DNA reads TGTGCCAGCAGCTTAGGTGGGACAGACTTCACCGGGGAGCTGTTTTTT. This gives the protein CASSLGGTDFTGELFF.

V usage is TRBV28 and J usage is TRBJ2-7; 7 positions match TRBD2. Unmatched junction bases numbered 11, after V lost 9 bases and J lost 3 bases. This CDR3 is built from 14 residues. CDR1 MDHEN and CDR2 SYDVKM come from the germline V gene. As DNA, the CDR3 is TGTGCCAGTAGGGGAGGGGCCAGTAACTACGAGCAGTACTTC. It yields the protein CASRGGASNYEQYF. Complete variable domain (other parts from reference TRBV28 and TRBJ2-7): DVKVTQSSRYLVKRTGEKVFLECVQDMDHENMFWYRQDPGLGLRLIYFSYDVKMKEKGDIPEGYSVSREKKERFSLILESASTNQTSMYLCASRGGASNYEQYFGPGTRLTVT.

The chain couples TRBV5-8 to TRBJ1-5; no clear D gene. The CDR3 totals 13 residues. The germline CDR1 and CDR2 sequences are SGHTS and YDEGEE. The V end lost 4 bases, the J end lost 4 bases, and 9 bases lay between the germline ends. CDR3 amino acids: CASSEGDNQPQHF. Written as DNA, the CDR3 is TGTGCCAGCAGCGAGGGTGATAATCAGCCCCAGCATTTT.

The genes are TRBV25-1 and TRBJ2-3, with 8 bases that match TRBD2. This CDR3 is 16 amino acids long. Germline CDR1 reads MGHDK; CDR2 reads SYGVNS. After removal of 8 bases from V and 1 base from J, the junction contained 11 bases not matched to a gene. Here the CDR3 reads CASATGRGAGTDTQYF. The CDR3 DNA follows: TGTGCCAGCGCAACGGGGCGGGGGGCTGGCACAGATACGCAGTATTTT.

The chain uses TRBV4-3 and TRBJ1-1; 10 bases agree with TRBD1. This CDR3 comprises 18 residues. V was clipped by 4 bases and J by 4 bases; unmatched bases: 15. The germline V gene has CDR1 LGHNA and CDR2 YSLEER. CDR3 bases: TGCGCCAGCAGCCTAGGGACAGGGGATTCATTAGGGGGCACTGAAGCTTTCTTT. Translation gives CASSLGTGDSLGGTEAFF.

For the CDR3, the DNA is TGCGCCAGCAGCTTACAGGGGTACCAAGAGACCCAGTACTTC. It yields the protein CASSLQGYQETQYF. V usage is TRBV5-1 and J usage is TRBJ2-5; 7 bases are a match to TRBD1. Trimming at V came to 2 bases and at J to 0 bases, leaving 1 base not matched to a gene. The CDR3 length is 14 residues. The germline V gene has CDR1 SGHRS and CDR2 YFSETQ.

Remarks on this clone: Likely a read error: the CDR3 ends without its conserved phenylalanine or tryptophan. This chain links TRBV2 with TRBJ1-4, with D perhaps TRBD1 (6 bases). The CDR3 spans 14 residues. Trimming removed 1 base at V and 5 bases at J, with 8 bases between. Germline V gene sequence: CDR1 SNHLY, CDR2 FYNNEI. The CDR3 sequence is CASSEGTDNEKLFL. The CDR3 DNA follows: TGTGCCAGCAGTGAAGGGACAGACAATGAAAAACTGTTTCTT.

This clone has just one count. The V call is TRBV7-9, the J call TRBJ2-1, with D possibly matching TRBD1 (6 bases). Germline CDR1 is SEHNR and CDR2 is FQNEAQ (reference sequence). The CDR3 runs to 14 residues. V dropped 1 base and J dropped 3 bases, with 7 bases sitting between them. CDR3 loop: CASSLGGGYNEQFF. For the CDR3, the DNA is TGTGCCAGCAGCTTAGGAGGGGGCTACAATGAGCAGTTCTTC.

Note on this clone: The junction does not match germline at one end; this may be a read error. The J gene is TRBJ1-2, the V gene TRBV19; 7 bases are a match to TRBD1. The CDR3 covers 17 residues. CDR1 LNHDA and CDR2 SQIVND come from the germline V gene (reference sequence). The CDR3 sequence is CAGSISGTDDFWYGYTF. Written as DNA, the CDR3 is TGTGCCGGTAGTATTAGCGGGACAGACGACTTTTGGTATGGCTACACCTTC.

This rearrangement joins TRBV4-3 to TRBJ2-5, with D perhaps TRBD2 (6 bases). The better agreement between TRBJ2-7 and the DNA end casts doubt on the J call. Per germline, CDR1 LGHNA and CDR2 YSLEER. This CDR3 has 13 amino acids. CDR3 residues: CASSQRRAYEQYF. CDR3 nucleotide sequence: TGCGCCAGCAGCCAGAGGAGGGCCTACGAGCAGTACTTC.

The gene calls are TRBV15 and TRBJ1-2; D not certain. Trimming shortened V by 2 bases and J by 4 bases, and 17 bases separated the two germline ends. The germline CDR1 and CDR2 sequences are LNHNV and YYDKDF (reference sequence). The CDR3 has 16 residues. CDR3 amino acids: CATSRNTPGTSYGYTF. CDR3 DNA sequence: TGTGCCACCAGCAGAAATACACCAGGAACCTCCTATGGCTACACCTTC.